The 29 T cell receptor beta chains listed next were all sequenced from one sample in a study of cytomegalovirus exposure and HLA in healthy donors. Both 60 Vbeta primers and 13 Jbeta primers went into the PCR. Sequencing used immunoSEQ multiplex PCR; TCRdb keeps in-frame clones, though not all of them. The table lists 120,000 to 150,000 clones, around 78% of them singletons. Sequenced sample: PBMCs. All receptors come from a middle-aged man in good health and CMV-seropositive.

This clone was picked up one time. V usage is TRBV11-3 and J usage is TRBJ2-1, with 9 bases lining up with TRBD1. This CDR3 is built from 14 residues. In germline, CDR1 is SGHNT, CDR2 YENEEA. Trimming took 3 bases from V and 7 from J; bases not matched to a gene: 4. The DNA for the CDR3 is TGTGCCAGCAGCTTTGGACAGGGGACGAATGAGCAGTTCTTC. This codes for CASSFGQGTNEQFF.

This clone was recorded once. The chain employs TRBV29-1 and TRBJ2-3; 10 positions match TRBD1. The CDR3 is 13 residues long. After removal of 7 bases from V and 3 bases from J, the junction contained 4 bases not matched to a gene. Germline loops: CDR1 SQVTM, CDR2 ANQGSEA. DNA of the CDR3: TGCAGCGCAGACAGGGGGCAGACAGATACGCAGTATTTT. Protein product: CSADRGQTDTQYF.

This chain links TRBV5-6 with TRBJ1-2; 7 nucleotides agree with TRBD1. This CDR3 contains 13 residues. Per the germline V gene, CDR1 is SGHDT and CDR2 is YYEEEE. V gave up 1 base and J gave up 4 bases; unmatched junction bases: 1. In DNA form, the CDR3 reads TGTGCCAGCAGCTTGCCAGGGGGCTATGGCTACACCTTC. Translated: CASSLPGGYGYTF. Full variable domain (missing parts from reference TRBV5-6 and TRBJ1-2): DAGVTQSPTHLIKTRGQQVTLRCSPKSGHDTVSWYQQALGQGPQFIFQYYEEEERQRGNFPDRFSGHQFPNYSSELNVNALLLGDSALYLCASSLPGGYGYTFGSGTRLTVV.

The V gene is TRBV7-9, the J gene TRBJ1-2, with 7 bases matching TRBD1. The CDR3 is 15 amino acids. The J segment lost 2 bases and the V segment lost 3 bases, leaving 6 bases of the junction unmatched. Germline V gives CDR1 SEHNR, CDR2 FQNEAQ (reference sequence). CDR3 loop: CASSLGDRVNYGYTF. CDR3 nucleotide sequence: TGTGCCAGCAGCTTGGGAGACAGGGTCAACTATGGCTACACCTTC.

The rearrangement joins TRBV6-5 to TRBJ1-2, with a tentative D call TRBD1 (6 bases). Germline V gives CDR1 MNHEY, CDR2 SVGAGI. This CDR3 spans 14 amino acids. The ends were cut back, 4 bases at V and 8 bases at J, with 17 bases in the middle. As DNA, the CDR3 is TGTGCCAGCAGTTCCCTGGGTAGGGACACCGGCTACACCTTC. Amino acids: CASSSLGRDTGYTF.

A remark on this clone: Other DNA sequences in the sample encode the same CDR3. V is TRBV25-1 and J is TRBJ2-7; possibly TRBD2 for D (5 bases). This CDR3 has 17 residues. The germline CDR1 and CDR2 sequences are MGHDK and SYGVNS. V was shortened by 5 bases and J by 2 bases, with 22 bases between the two germline ends. The CDR3, as DNA: TGTGCCAGCAGTCCCGCCGAGAGAGGGCCTGCTACCTACGAGCAGTACTTC. This gives the protein CASSPAERGPATYEQYF.

Notes on this clone: An end of the junction differs from the germline gene, which may be a read error. The rearrangement uses TRBV7-9 and TRBJ1-4, with 8 bases identical to TRBD1. The V gene's germline CDR1 is SEHNR and CDR2 FQNEAQ (reference sequence). The CDR3 covers 15 residues. The CDR3 DNA is TGTTCCAGCAGCTTAAACAGGGGGTCTAATGAAAAACTGTTTTTT. Translation: CSSSLNRGSNEKLFF.

V is TRBV5-1 and J is TRBJ2-1; 10 bases line up with TRBD2. Germline-derived CDR1 and CDR2 are SGHRS and YFSETQ. J was trimmed by 8 bases and V by 2 bases; bases with no gene match: 7. This CDR3 comprises 15 residues. The CDR3 spells CASSFGLAGVDEQFF. For the CDR3, the DNA is TGCGCCAGCAGCTTCGGCCTAGCGGGAGTCGATGAGCAGTTCTTC.

The chain couples TRBV6-1 to TRBJ2-7; tentative D call: TRBD1 (5 bases). V was trimmed by 2 bases and J by 2 bases, leaving 13 bases between them. Per germline, CDR1 MNHNS and CDR2 SASEGT. CDR3 length equals 15 residues. CDR3 protein: CASSESQGPTYEQYF. DNA of the CDR3: TGTGCCAGCAGTGAATCGCAGGGTCCCACCTACGAGCAGTACTTC.

The chain links TRBV4-2 to TRBJ2-3, with 10 bases matching TRBD2. V lost 1 base to trimming and J lost 5 bases; unmatched junction nucleotides: 12. Germline V lookup: CDR1 LGHNA, CDR2 YNFKEQ. CDR3 length: 18 residues. CDR3 residues: CASSQGSQAGGVGDTQYF. The CDR3 nucleotides are TGTGCCAGCAGCCAAGGTTCTCAAGCGGGAGGGGTCGGAGATACGCAGTATTTT.

The chain has TRBV21-1 and TRBJ2-7; TRBD1 is taken as the D call from the table, unchecked against the DNA. TRBV21-1 is shown as a pseudogene. The CDR3 sequence is 15 residues long. The CDR3 nucleotides are TGTGCCAGCAGCATACCTGACAGGCGTTCCTACGAGCAGTACTTC. This codes for CASSIPDRRSYEQYF.

The chain has TRBV6-5 and TRBJ1-2; D perhaps matches TRBD1 (6 bases). The CDR3 has 13 residues. Germline V gene lookup returns CDR1 MNHEY and CDR2 SVGAGI. The germline V and J ends were trimmed by 5 bases and 7 bases, with 14 bases remaining between them. This chain's CDR3 is CASSPTGLRGYTF. The CDR3 region has the DNA TGTGCCAGCAGTCCCACAGGGTTACGTGGCTACACCTTC.

The chain employs TRBV7-9 and TRBJ1-2, with a weak D call TRBD1 (5 bases). Germline loops: CDR1 SEHNR, CDR2 FQNEAQ (reference sequence). Between the trimmed V and J ends, which lost 7 bases and 8 bases, there was a span of 20 bases. There are 14 residues in the CDR3. The CDR3 loop is CASTPDGTAGGYTF. The DNA of the CDR3 is TGTGCCAGCACCCCAGACGGGACTGCCGGGGGCTACACCTTC.

This chain uses TRBV5-6 with TRBJ2-3; D may be TRBD2 (5 bases). CDR3 length: 15 amino acids. Per the germline V gene, CDR1 is SGHDT and CDR2 is YYEEEE. V gave up 1 base and J gave up 1 base, with 10 bases separating them. This CDR3 reads CASSLPGIGTDTQYF. Here the CDR3 DNA reads TGTGCCAGCAGCTTGCCGGGAATCGGCACAGATACGCAGTATTTT.

The CDR3 DNA reads TGTGCCAGCAGTTTAAATCCCTGGGACTTCAATCAGCCCCAGCATTTT. It specifies CASSLNPWDFNQPQHF. V gene TRBV27 combines with J gene TRBJ1-5; D is perhaps TRBD1 (5 bases). Germline V gene sequence: CDR1 MNHEY, CDR2 SMNVEV (reference sequence). The CDR3 length is 16 residues. Trimming stripped 2 bases from V and 3 bases from J, with 14 bases between.

Here the CDR3 reads CAWSVGSQTQYF. CDR3 DNA: TGTGCCTGGTCGGTGGGGAGTCAGACCCAGTACTTC. The chain links TRBV30 to TRBJ2-5, with D perhaps TRBD2 (5 bases). Between the trimmed V and J ends, which lost 5 bases and 6 bases, there was a span of 13 bases. The CDR3 runs 12 residues. Germline lookup yields CDR1 GTSNPN and CDR2 SVGIG (reference sequence).

This clone was detected once. V gene TRBV5-1 combines with J gene TRBJ2-5, with TRBD1 matching 9 bases. The end of the DNA fits TRBJ2-7 better, so the J call may be wrong. The germline V gene encodes CDR1 SGHRS and CDR2 YFSETQ. The CDR3 is 17 residues long. Here the CDR3 reads CASSLLSMGQGSYEQYF. CDR3 nucleotide sequence: TGCGCCAGCAGCCTATTAAGTATGGGACAGGGATCCTACGAGCAGTACTTC.

V gene TRBV10-1 combines with J gene TRBJ2-1; 10 nucleotides align to TRBD2. The germline CDR1 and CDR2 sequences are WNHNN and SYGVQD (reference sequence). The CDR3 is 16 residues long. V shed 5 bases, J shed 2 bases, and the junction held 6 bases outside the gene matches. CDR3 region: CASSKAGGPPYNEQFF. In DNA form, the CDR3 reads TGCGCCAGCAGTAAAGCGGGAGGGCCACCCTACAATGAGCAGTTCTTC.

V gene TRBV5-1 combines with J gene TRBJ2-5, with TRBD1 identical over 9 bases. The tail of the sequence fits TRBJ2-7 better, so the J call may be wrong. The CDR3 length is 13 residues. Germline CDR1 reads SGHRS; CDR2 reads YFSETQ. The CDR3 nucleotides are TGCGCCAGCCGACAGGGGGGATTATACGAGCAGTACTTC. Protein sequence: CASRQGGLYEQYF.

The J gene is TRBJ1-2, the V gene TRBV7-9, with 7 bases identical to TRBD1. The J segment lost 4 bases and the V segment lost 5 bases, leaving 4 bases of the junction unmatched. The germline V gene has CDR1 SEHNR and CDR2 FQNEAQ (reference sequence). The CDR3 length is 13 residues. CDR3 loop: CASSHRTGYGYTF. The CDR3, as DNA: TGTGCCAGCAGCCACCGGACAGGCTATGGCTACACCTTC.

This clone has a handful of counts. V gene TRBV5-1 combines with J gene TRBJ1-2; D is uncertain. Trimming removed 5 bases at V and 4 bases at J, with 12 bases between. Germline V lookup: CDR1 SGHRS, CDR2 YFSETQ. The CDR3 runs to 13 residues. For the CDR3, the DNA is TGCGCCAGCAGTTTCACAGAATCCTATGGCTACACCTTC. Its translation: CASSFTESYGYTF.

CDR3 sequence reads: CASSTRDEQFF. DNA for the CDR3: TGTGCCAGCTCAACGAGGGATGAGCAGTTCTTC. The V gene is TRBV18, the J gene TRBJ2-1; possibly TRBD2 for D (5 bases). Per germline, CDR1 KGHSH and CDR2 LQKENI. Trimming shortened V by 5 bases and J by 8 bases, and 7 bases separated the two germline ends. The CDR3 spans 11 residues.

J is TRBJ2-3 and V is TRBV7-3; unclear D gene. Germline CDR1 SGHTA, CDR2 FQGTGA. The V end was cut by 5 bases, the J end by 1 base, with 19 bases between. There are 17 residues in the CDR3. CDR3 residues: CASSQAYSGRGTDTQYF. CDR3 sequence (DNA): TGTGCCAGCAGCCAAGCCTATAGTGGTCGGGGCACAGATACGCAGTATTTT.

In its sample, this clone was seen a few times. The rearrangement links TRBV29-1 to TRBJ1-5; maybe TRBD1 (6 bases). This CDR3 comprises 14 residues. Germline V gives CDR1 SQVTM, CDR2 ANQGSEA. V was shortened by 4 bases and J by 3 bases, with 13 bases between the two germline ends. CDR3 nucleotide sequence: TGCAGCGTTGGGGAACAGGGAAACAATCAGCCCCAGCATTTT. Translated, it gives CSVGEQGNNQPQHF. Filled out from reference TRBV29-1 and TRBJ1-5, the complete variable domain reads SAVISQKPSRDICQRGTSLTIQCQVDSQVTMMFWYRQQPGQSLTLIATANQGSEATYESGFVIDKFPISRPNLTFSTLTVSNMSPEDSSIYLCSVGEQGNNQPQHFGDGTRLSIL.

The chain has TRBV7-2 and TRBJ1-1; D gene ambiguous. CDR1 is SGHTA and CDR2 is FQGNSA in the germline V gene. V lost 5 bases, J lost 2 bases, and 9 bases lay in between. The CDR3 contains 13 residues. The CDR3 nucleotides are TGTGCCAGCAGCCCCCAGGTTAACACTGAAGCTTTCTTT. Translating it yields CASSPQVNTEAFF. Based on the CDR3 plus reference TRBV7-2 and TRBJ1-1, the full variable domain is GAGVSQSPSNKVTEKGKDVELRCDPISGHTALYWYRQSLGQGLEFLIYFQGNSAPDKSGLPSDRFSAERTGGSVSTLTIQRTQQEDSAVYLCASSPQVNTEAFFGQGTRLTVV.

The chain is built from TRBV18 and TRBJ1-1; D gene ambiguous. This CDR3 has 11 amino acids. The germline gives CDR1 KGHSH, CDR2 LQKENI. Trimming pared 4 bases from V and 7 bases from J, leaving 7 bases between. The CDR3 nucleotides are TGTGCCAGCTCACTACACAGTGAAGCTTTCTTT. It specifies CASSLHSEAFF. Together with reference TRBV18 and TRBJ1-1, the CDR3 gives the full variable domain: NAGVMQNPRHLVRRRGQEARLRCSPMKGHSHVYWYRQLPEEGLKFMVYLQKENIIDESGMPKERFSAEFPKEGPSILRIQQVVRGDSAAYFCASSLHSEAFFGQGTRLTVV.

V usage is TRBV11-2 and J usage is TRBJ2-1, with D perhaps TRBD1 (6 bases). V lost 5 bases and J lost 6, with 14 bases in between. This CDR3 region has 14 residues. Germline V gene sequence: CDR1 SGHAT, CDR2 FQNNGV. The CDR3 DNA follows: TGTGCCAGCAGCCTCCGGGACACCGTCAATGAGCAGTTCTTC. This translates into CASSLRDTVNEQFF. The whole variable domain, remainder taken from reference TRBV11-2 and TRBJ2-1, is EAGVAQSPRYKIIEKRQSVAFWCNPISGHATLYWYQQILGQGPKLLIQFQNNGVVDDSQLPKDRFSAERLKGVDSTLKIQPAKLEDSAVYLCASSLRDTVNEQFFGPGTRLTVL.

CDR3 DNA: TGCAGCGTTGTCCGGGAAGGCTCCTACGAGCAGTACTTC. This encodes CSVVREGSYEQYF. The chain couples TRBV29-1 to TRBJ2-7; a weak D match, TRBD2 (5 bases). The V and J ends lost 4 bases and 0 bases respectively, with 10 bases between them. Germline V CDR1 and CDR2: SQVTM, ANQGSEA. CDR3 size: 13 residues.

This clone occurred a few times. The CDR3 spells CSVFQDKSYEQYF. The CDR3 DNA reads as TGCAGCGTCTTTCAAGACAAGTCCTACGAGCAGTACTTC. The rearrangement joins TRBV29-1 to TRBJ2-7; no reliable D call. This CDR3 is built from 13 residues. Trimming cost V 6 bases and J 1 base, with 13 bases left between them. The germline gives CDR1 SQVTM, CDR2 ANQGSEA.